The 22 T cell receptor beta chains below come from one sample, sequenced in a study of cytomegalovirus exposure and HLA in healthy donors. Amplification used 60 Vbeta primers and 13 Jbeta primers. Clones were read by immunoSEQ multiplex PCR, and TCRdb kept only the in-frame ones, dropping some. The sample contains about 89,000 clones, roughly 63% of which appear only once. The sequencing sample was made of PBMCs. These receptors all come from a woman in her twenties or thirties in good health and CMV-seronegative.

This clone was detected a few times. DNA for the CDR3: TGTGCCAGCAGCTTAGGGGTGACTAGCCGGATTGATACGCAGTATTTT. Translation: CASSLGVTSRIDTQYF. The genes are TRBV11-2 and TRBJ2-3; 7 bases line up with TRBD2. V was clipped by 1 base and J by 6 bases; unmatched bases: 10. The CDR3 is 16 amino acids. CDR1 is SGHAT and CDR2 is FQNNGV in the germline V gene.

The chain uses TRBV7-9 and TRBJ1-4; 9 positions agree with TRBD1. The CDR3 spans 15 residues. The V and J ends lost 5 bases and 4 bases, in that order; junction bases with no gene match: 5. Germline CDR1 reads SEHNR; CDR2 reads FQNEAQ (reference sequence). In DNA, the CDR3 is TGTGCCAGCAGCGGGGACAGGGCCTTTAATGAAAAACTGTTTTTT. It yields the protein CASSGDRAFNEKLFF.

This clone was seen a handful of times. This chain joins TRBV10-3 and TRBJ1-1; weak D call: TRBD1 (5 bases). Trimming cost V 3 bases and J 3 bases, with 14 bases left between them. In germline, CDR1 is ENHRY, CDR2 SYGVKD. This CDR3 has 15 residues. The CDR3 sequence: CAISENSRVDTEAFF. CDR3 coding DNA: TGTGCCATCAGTGAAAATTCCAGGGTGGACACTGAAGCTTTCTTT.

The rearrangement uses TRBV14 and TRBJ2-7; 8 bases agree with TRBD2. The CDR3 runs 16 residues. V lost 1 base to trimming and J lost 4 bases; unmatched junction nucleotides: 9. CDR1 and CDR2 from the germline V gene are SGHDN and FVKESK. CDR3 protein: CASSQAFGLAKYEQYF. In nucleotides, the CDR3 is TGTGCCAGCAGCCAAGCTTTTGGACTAGCAAAATACGAGCAGTACTTC.

This chain uses TRBV2 with TRBJ1-1; no definite D call. The CDR3 loop spans 13 amino acids. Trimming stripped 6 bases from V and 7 bases from J, with 15 bases between. From germline, CDR1 is SNHLY and CDR2 FYNNEI. The CDR3 protein is CASRAGPGIEAFF. The CDR3 nucleotides are TGTGCCAGCAGGGCGGGTCCTGGGATTGAAGCTTTCTTT.

The chain combines TRBV27 with TRBJ1-2; 9 bases align to TRBD1. Germline V CDR1 and CDR2: MNHEY, SMNVEV (reference sequence). The trim removed 0 bases at V and 3 bases at J, leaving 5 bases unmatched. This CDR3 contains 16 residues. This chain's CDR3 is CASSLSRGQGHYGYTF. CDR3 coding DNA: TGTGCCAGCAGTTTATCGCGGGGACAGGGCCACTATGGCTACACCTTC.

The chain is built from TRBV2 and TRBJ2-3; 8 nucleotides align to TRBD2. This CDR3 comprises 13 residues. With 4 bases clipped from V and 6 bases from J, the junction kept 3 bases outside the gene matches. Germline lookup yields CDR1 SNHLY and CDR2 FYNNEI. The CDR3 reads CASSGLAMDTQYF. CDR3 DNA sequence: TGTGCCAGCAGTGGACTAGCGATGGATACGCAGTATTTT.

The chain recombines TRBV18 with TRBJ1-5; a possible D gene is TRBD1 (6 bases). CDR3 length equals 15 residues. Germline V gives CDR1 KGHSH, CDR2 LQKENI. V lost 5 bases, J lost 2 bases, and 13 bases lay in between. CDR3 amino acids: CASSTDRLGNQPQHF. CDR3 nucleotides: TGTGCCAGCTCAACTGACAGGTTGGGCAATCAGCCCCAGCATTTT. Full variable domain (missing parts from reference TRBV18 and TRBJ1-5): NAGVMQNPRHLVRRRGQEARLRCSPMKGHSHVYWYRQLPEEGLKFMVYLQKENIIDESGMPKERFSAEFPKEGPSILRIQQVVRGDSAAYFCASSTDRLGNQPQHFGDGTRLSIL.

The chain couples TRBV7-7 to TRBJ2-7; D unresolved. Germline V gene sequence: CDR1 SSHAT, CDR2 FNYEAQ (reference sequence). The CDR3 loop spans 14 amino acids. The V end was cut by 5 bases, the J end by 3 bases, with 14 bases between. This CDR3 reads CASSPTSTNYEQYF. As DNA, the CDR3 is TGTGCCAGCAGCCCCACCTCGACAAACTACGAGCAGTACTTC.

The chain joins TRBV7-2 to TRBJ2-7, with D perhaps matching TRBD1 (6 bases). V shed 5 bases and J shed 3 bases, with 20 bases lying between them. The CDR3 contains 16 residues. Germline V gene data show CDR1 as SGHTA and CDR2 as FQGNSA. CDR3 DNA: TGTGCCAGCAGCACAGACCGGGGACAAGTGTTCTACGAGCAGTACTTC. This sequence encodes CASSTDRGQVFYEQYF.

This clone turned up a few times. The rearrangement uses TRBV28 and TRBJ2-7; 8 bases fit TRBD1. The CDR3 is made up of 15 amino acids. Germline CDR1 and CDR2: MDHEN and SYDVKM. V was pared by 7 bases and J by 5 bases, with 13 bases of the junction left unmatched. The CDR3 DNA reads TGTGCCAGCATTTTCGCCGGACAGGGTATGCACGAGCAGTACTTC. Its protein is CASIFAGQGMHEQYF.

The chain couples TRBV30 to TRBJ2-5, with 10 nucleotides matching TRBD1. Germline V gene sequence: CDR1 GTSNPN, CDR2 SVGIG (reference sequence). V trimming: 3 bases; J trimming: 5 bases; junction bases outside the gene matches: 0. This CDR3 has 12 residues. CDR3 residues: CAWRGQGETQYF. Written as DNA, the CDR3 is TGTGCCTGGAGGGGACAGGGGGAGACCCAGTACTTC.

V is TRBV28 and J is TRBJ1-1; D is uncertain. Trimming took 2 bases from V and 0 from J, leaving 16 bases between them. In germline, CDR1 is MDHEN, CDR2 SYDVKM. The CDR3 has 17 amino acids. Here the CDR3 reads CASSLGGRRYMNTEAFF. The DNA for the CDR3 is TGTGCCAGCAGTTTAGGAGGGCGTAGATATATGAACACTGAAGCTTTCTTT.

DNA for the CDR3: TGTGCCAGCAGTTACAGCAGGACAGGAAACCTCTATGGCTACACCTTC. It translates to CASSYSRTGNLYGYTF. The V and J genes are TRBV6-5 and TRBJ1-2; 7 nucleotides line up with TRBD1. Germline CDR1 MNHEY, CDR2 SVGAGI. The CDR3 runs to 16 residues. Losses at the gene ends were 2 bases for V and 4 bases for J; bases not matched to a gene: 10.

CDR3 coding DNA: TGTGCCAGCAGTTTAAGTGGCGGGAGGGTCGGGGAGCAGTTCTTC. This translates into CASSLSGGRVGEQFF. The V and J genes are TRBV27 and TRBJ2-1; 9 bases fit TRBD2. The CDR3 has 15 residues. The V and J ends lost 2 bases and 10 bases, in that order; junction bases with no gene match: 9. Germline-derived CDR1 and CDR2 are MNHEY and SMNVEV (reference sequence).

The CDR3 loop is CASSPAIAGLPIDYTF. The CDR3 region has the DNA TGTGCCAGCTCACCCGCCATTGCAGGTTTGCCCATCGACTACACCTTC. The rearrangement uses TRBV18 and TRBJ1-2; D not resolved. The germline V gene has CDR1 KGHSH and CDR2 LQKENI. There are 16 residues in the CDR3. Trimming took off 3 bases at V and 10 bases at J, with 24 bases between the two ends.

CDR3 coding DNA: TGTGCCAGTAGTACCTCTAGCTGGGACACCGGGGAGCTGTTTTTT. It encodes CASSTSSWDTGELFF. This sequence joins TRBV19 and TRBJ2-2; D is possibly TRBD2 (5 bases). The V and J ends lost 4 bases and 3 bases respectively, with 12 bases between them. CDR3 length: 15 amino acids. Germline values: CDR1 LNHDA, CDR2 SQIVND (reference sequence).

The chain recombines TRBV30 with TRBJ2-1; 13 nucleotides align to TRBD2. The CDR3 extends over 16 amino acids. Germline V gene data show CDR1 as GTSNPN and CDR2 as SVGIG (reference sequence). V lost 2 bases to trimming and J lost 8 bases; unmatched junction nucleotides: 9. The CDR3 DNA reads as TGTGCCTGGAGTCAACTAGCGGGAGGGCAGTGGGATGAGCAGTTCTTC. It yields the protein CAWSQLAGGQWDEQFF.

This sequence joins TRBV9 and TRBJ2-5; weak D call: TRBD1 (7 bases). The V end lost 4 bases, the J end lost 5 bases, and 15 bases lay between the germline ends. CDR1 and CDR2 (germline): SGDLS, YYNGEE. The CDR3 spans 14 residues. As DNA, the CDR3 is TGTGCCAGCAGCCTTAGGACAGGAGGGGAGACCCAGTACTTC. Its protein is CASSLRTGGETQYF.

CDR3 protein: CASSTLGERHTDTQYF. In DNA form, the CDR3 reads TGTGCCAGTAGTACCCTTGGGGAGCGGCACACAGATACGCAGTATTTT. The chain couples TRBV19 to TRBJ2-3, with a tentative D call TRBD2 (5 bases). The germline gives CDR1 LNHDA, CDR2 SQIVND (reference sequence). This CDR3 is built from 16 residues. The V gene lost 4 bases and the J gene lost 2 bases, with 16 bases spanning the gap.

The V gene is TRBV4-2, the J gene TRBJ1-4; TRBD1 matches 8 bases. Per germline, CDR1 LGHNA and CDR2 YNFKEQ. The length of the CDR3 is 16 residues. With 0 bases clipped from V and 7 bases from J, the junction kept 7 bases outside the gene matches. The DNA of the CDR3 is TGTGCCAGCAGCCAAGATCGCCAGGGGGCGACTGAAAAACTGTTTTTT. Its translation: CASSQDRQGATEKLFF.

The rearrangement uses TRBV11-2 and TRBJ2-7; 8 bases match TRBD2. After removal of 5 bases from V and 0 bases from J, the junction contained 6 bases not matched to a gene. The CDR3 is made up of 15 amino acids. Germline assignment: CDR1 SGHAT and CDR2 FQNNGV. The DNA of the CDR3 is TGTGCCAGCAGCCCCTTAGCGGGGAGCTCCTACGAGCAGTACTTC. This gives the protein CASSPLAGSSYEQYF.